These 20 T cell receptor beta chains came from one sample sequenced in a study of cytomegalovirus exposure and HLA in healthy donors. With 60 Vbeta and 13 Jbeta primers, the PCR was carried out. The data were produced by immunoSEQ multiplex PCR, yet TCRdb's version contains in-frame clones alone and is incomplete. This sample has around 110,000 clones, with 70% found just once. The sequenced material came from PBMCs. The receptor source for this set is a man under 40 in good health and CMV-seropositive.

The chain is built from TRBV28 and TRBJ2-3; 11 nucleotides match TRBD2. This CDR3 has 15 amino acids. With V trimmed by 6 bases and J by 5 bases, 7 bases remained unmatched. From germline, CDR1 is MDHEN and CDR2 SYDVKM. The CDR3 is CASSLAGGPGDTQYF. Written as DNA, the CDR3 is TGTGCCAGCAGCTTAGCGGGAGGGCCCGGAGATACGCAGTATTTT.

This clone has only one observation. The CDR3 DNA follows: TGTGCCAGCACCACACCTACAGGGGTAGGAGATACGCAGTATTTT. Amino acid sequence: CASTTPTGVGDTQYF. The J gene is TRBJ2-3, the V gene TRBV2; TRBD1 matches 7 bases. Germline CDR1 SNHLY, CDR2 FYNNEI. The CDR3 consists of 15 residues. The V and J ends lost 7 bases and 5 bases, in that order; junction bases with no gene match: 12.

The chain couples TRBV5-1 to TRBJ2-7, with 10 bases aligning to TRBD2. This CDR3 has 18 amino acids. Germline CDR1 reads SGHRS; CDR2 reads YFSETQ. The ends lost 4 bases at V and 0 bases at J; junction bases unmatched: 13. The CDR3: CASSAGSGGASSSYEQYF. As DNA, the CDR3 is TGCGCCAGCAGCGCCGGGAGCGGGGGGGCTTCGAGCTCCTACGAGCAGTACTTC.

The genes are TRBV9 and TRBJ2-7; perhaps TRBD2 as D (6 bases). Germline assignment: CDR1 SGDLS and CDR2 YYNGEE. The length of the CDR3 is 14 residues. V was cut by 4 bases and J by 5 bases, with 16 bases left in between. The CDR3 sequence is CASSPIGGGDEQYF. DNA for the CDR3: TGTGCCAGCAGCCCCATCGGGGGAGGTGACGAGCAGTACTTC.

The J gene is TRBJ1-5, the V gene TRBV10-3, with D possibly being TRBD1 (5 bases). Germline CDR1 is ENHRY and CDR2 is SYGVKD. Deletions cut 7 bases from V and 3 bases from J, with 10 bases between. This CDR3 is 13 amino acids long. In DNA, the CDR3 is TGTGCCATCACCCCGGACACCAATCAGCCCCAGCATTTT. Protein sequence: CAITPDTNQPQHF.

The CDR3 sequence: CASSELIGTKGGNEQFF. Here the CDR3 DNA reads TGTGCCAGCAGTGAATTAATCGGGACTAAGGGTGGTAATGAGCAGTTCTTC. The chain combines TRBV25-1 with TRBJ2-1; the match to TRBD2 covers 7 bases. Trimming at V came to 1 base and at J to 7 bases, leaving 13 bases not matched to a gene. Germline V gives CDR1 MGHDK, CDR2 SYGVNS. The CDR3 is made up of 17 amino acids.

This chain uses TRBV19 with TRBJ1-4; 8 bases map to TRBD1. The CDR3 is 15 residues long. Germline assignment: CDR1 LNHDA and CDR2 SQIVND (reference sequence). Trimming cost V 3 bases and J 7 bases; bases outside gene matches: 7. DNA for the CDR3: TGTGCCAGTAGTATGTCGCAGGGGGCGGGTGAAAAACTGTTTTTT. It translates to CASSMSQGAGEKLFF.

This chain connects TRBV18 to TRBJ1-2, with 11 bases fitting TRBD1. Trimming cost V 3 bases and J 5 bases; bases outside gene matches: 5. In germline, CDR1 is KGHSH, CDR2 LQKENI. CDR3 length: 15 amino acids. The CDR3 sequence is CASSPWGDRGYGYTF. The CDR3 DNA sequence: TGTGCCAGCTCACCCTGGGGGGACAGGGGGTATGGCTACACCTTC.

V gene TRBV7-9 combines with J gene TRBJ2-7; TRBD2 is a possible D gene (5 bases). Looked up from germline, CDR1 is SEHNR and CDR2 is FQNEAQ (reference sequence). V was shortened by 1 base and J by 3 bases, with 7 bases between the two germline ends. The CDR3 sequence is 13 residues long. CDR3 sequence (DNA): TGTGCCAGCAGCTTAGTCGGGAACTACGAGCAGTACTTC. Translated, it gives CASSLVGNYEQYF.

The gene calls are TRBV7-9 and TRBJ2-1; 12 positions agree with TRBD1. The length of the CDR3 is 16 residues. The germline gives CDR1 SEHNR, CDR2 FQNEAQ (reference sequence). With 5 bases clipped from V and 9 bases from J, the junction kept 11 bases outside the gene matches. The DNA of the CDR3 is TGTGCCAGCAGCGAGGGACAGGGGGCAGTTTATGCTGAGCAGTTCTTC. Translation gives CASSEGQGAVYAEQFF.

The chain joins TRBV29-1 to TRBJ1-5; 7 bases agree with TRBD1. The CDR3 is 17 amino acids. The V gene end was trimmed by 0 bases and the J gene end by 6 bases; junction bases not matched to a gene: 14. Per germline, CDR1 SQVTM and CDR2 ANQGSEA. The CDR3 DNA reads TGCAGCGTTGAAGATCACGGTCAGCTGGGGGACAGTCAGCCCCAGCATTTT. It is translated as CSVEDHGQLGDSQPQHF.

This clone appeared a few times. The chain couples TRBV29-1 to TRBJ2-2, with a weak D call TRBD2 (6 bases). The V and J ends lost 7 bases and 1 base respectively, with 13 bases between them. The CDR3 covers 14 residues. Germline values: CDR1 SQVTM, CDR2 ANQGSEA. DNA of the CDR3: TGCAGCGGGGGGGAGACAATGAACACCGGGGAGCTGTTTTTT. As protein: CSGGETMNTGELFF.

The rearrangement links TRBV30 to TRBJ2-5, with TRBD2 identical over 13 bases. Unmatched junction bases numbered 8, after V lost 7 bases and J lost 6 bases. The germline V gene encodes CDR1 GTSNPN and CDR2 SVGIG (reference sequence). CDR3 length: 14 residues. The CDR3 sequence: CASPGTSGKQTQYF. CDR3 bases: TGTGCCTCCCCCGGGACTAGCGGGAAACAGACCCAGTACTTC.

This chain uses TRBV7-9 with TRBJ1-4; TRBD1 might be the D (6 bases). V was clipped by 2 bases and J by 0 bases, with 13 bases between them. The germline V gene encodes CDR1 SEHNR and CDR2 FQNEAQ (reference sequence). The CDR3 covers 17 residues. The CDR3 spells CASSLIRGAATNEKLFF. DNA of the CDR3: TGTGCCAGCAGCTTAATCAGGGGCGCGGCAACTAATGAAAAACTGTTTTTT.

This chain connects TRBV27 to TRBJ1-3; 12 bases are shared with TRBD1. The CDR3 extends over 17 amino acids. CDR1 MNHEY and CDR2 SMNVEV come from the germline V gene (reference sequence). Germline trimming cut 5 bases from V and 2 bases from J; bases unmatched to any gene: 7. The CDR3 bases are TGTGCCAGCAGTCGAGGGACAGGGGGCTTTCCTGGAAACACCATATATTTT. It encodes CASSRGTGGFPGNTIYF.

The CDR3 region is CASNPLTDTQYF. CDR3 nucleotide sequence: TGTGCCAGCAATCCGTTAACAGATACGCAGTATTTT. This chain links TRBV7-2 with TRBJ2-3; no definite D call. CDR1 and CDR2 (germline): SGHTA, FQGNSA. This CDR3 is built from 12 residues. The ends were cut back, 7 bases at V and 3 bases at J, with 8 bases in the middle.

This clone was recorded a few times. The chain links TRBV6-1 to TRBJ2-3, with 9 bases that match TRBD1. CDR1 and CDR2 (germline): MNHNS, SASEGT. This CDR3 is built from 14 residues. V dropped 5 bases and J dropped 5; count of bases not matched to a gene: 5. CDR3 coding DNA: TGTGCCAGCAGTTTTCGACAGGGGGGAGATACGCAGTATTTT. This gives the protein CASSFRQGGDTQYF.

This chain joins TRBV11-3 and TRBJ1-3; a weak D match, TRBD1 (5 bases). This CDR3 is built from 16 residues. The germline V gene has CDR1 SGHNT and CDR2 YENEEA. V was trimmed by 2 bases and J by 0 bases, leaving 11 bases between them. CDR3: CASSLTDRVSGNTIYF. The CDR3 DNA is TGTGCCAGCAGCTTAACCGACAGAGTCTCTGGAAACACCATATATTTT.

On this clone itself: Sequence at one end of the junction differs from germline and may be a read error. CDR3 in amino acids: CASSLGTFGGSPLHF. The CDR3 DNA is TGTGCCAGCAGTTTAGGAACGTTTGGGGGCTCACCCCTCCACTTT. The V gene is TRBV7-9, the J gene TRBJ1-6, with D perhaps matching TRBD1 (6 bases). The germline V gene has CDR1 SEHNR and CDR2 FQNEAQ (reference sequence). This CDR3 region has 15 residues.

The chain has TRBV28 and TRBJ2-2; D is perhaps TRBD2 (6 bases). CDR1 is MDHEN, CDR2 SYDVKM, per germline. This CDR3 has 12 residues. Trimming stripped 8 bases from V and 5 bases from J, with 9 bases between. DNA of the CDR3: TGTGCCAGCTTTAGCGGTACCGGGGAGCTGTTTTTT. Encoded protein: CASFSGTGELFF.